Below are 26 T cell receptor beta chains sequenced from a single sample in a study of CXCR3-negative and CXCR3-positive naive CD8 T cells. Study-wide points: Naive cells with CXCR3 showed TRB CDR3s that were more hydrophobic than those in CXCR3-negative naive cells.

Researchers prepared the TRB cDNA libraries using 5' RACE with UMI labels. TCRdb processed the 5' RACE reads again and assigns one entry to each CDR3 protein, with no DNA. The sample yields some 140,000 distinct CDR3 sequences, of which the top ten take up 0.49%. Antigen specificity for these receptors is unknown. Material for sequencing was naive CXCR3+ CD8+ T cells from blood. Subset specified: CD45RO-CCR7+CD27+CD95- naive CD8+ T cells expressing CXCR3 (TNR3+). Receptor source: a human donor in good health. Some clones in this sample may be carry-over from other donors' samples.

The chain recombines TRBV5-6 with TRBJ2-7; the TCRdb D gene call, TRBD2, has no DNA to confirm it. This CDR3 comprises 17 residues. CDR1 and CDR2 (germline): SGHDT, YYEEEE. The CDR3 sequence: CASSLPGLAGGPSEQYF.

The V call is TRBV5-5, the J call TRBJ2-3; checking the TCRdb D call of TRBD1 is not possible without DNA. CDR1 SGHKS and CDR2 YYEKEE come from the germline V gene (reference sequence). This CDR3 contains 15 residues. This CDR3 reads CASSSLLSSTDTQYF. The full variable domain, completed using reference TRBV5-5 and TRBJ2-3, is DAGVTQSPTHLIKTRGQQVTLRCSPISGHKSVSWYQQVLGQGPQFIFQYYEKEERGRGNFPDRFSARQFPNYSSELNVNALLLGDSALYLCASSSLLSSTDTQYFGPGTRLTVL.

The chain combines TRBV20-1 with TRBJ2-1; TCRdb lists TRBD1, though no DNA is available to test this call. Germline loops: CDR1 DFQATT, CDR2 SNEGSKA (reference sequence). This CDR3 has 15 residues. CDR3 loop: CSARVWDTPYNEQFF.

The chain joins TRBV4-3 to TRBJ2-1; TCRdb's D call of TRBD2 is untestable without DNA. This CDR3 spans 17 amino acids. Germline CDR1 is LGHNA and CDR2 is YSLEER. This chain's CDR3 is CASSQDSRAGGPPEQFF.

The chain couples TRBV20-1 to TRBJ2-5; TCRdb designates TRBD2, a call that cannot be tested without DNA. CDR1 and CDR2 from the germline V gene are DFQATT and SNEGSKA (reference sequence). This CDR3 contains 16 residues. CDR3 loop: CSSGLAGGLRLETQYF.

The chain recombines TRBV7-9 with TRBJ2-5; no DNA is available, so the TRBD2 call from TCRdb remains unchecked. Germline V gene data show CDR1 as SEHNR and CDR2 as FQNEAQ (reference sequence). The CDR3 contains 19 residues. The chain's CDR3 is CASSLVSTSGGEDQETQYF.

CDR3 sequence reads: CASSFSGRSSYEQYF. The chain uses TRBV7-9 and TRBJ2-7. Germline V gene sequence: CDR1 SEHNR, CDR2 FQNEAQ (reference sequence). There are 15 residues in the CDR3.

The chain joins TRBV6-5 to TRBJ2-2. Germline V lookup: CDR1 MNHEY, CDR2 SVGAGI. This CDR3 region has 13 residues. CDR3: CASSLQVTGELFF.

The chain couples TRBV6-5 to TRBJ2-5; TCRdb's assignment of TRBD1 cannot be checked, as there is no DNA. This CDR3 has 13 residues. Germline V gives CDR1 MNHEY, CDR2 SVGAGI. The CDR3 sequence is CASSGGVQETQYF.

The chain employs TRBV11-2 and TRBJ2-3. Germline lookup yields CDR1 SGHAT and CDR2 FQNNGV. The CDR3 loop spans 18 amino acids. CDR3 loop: CASSRTSMVYGSTDTQYF.

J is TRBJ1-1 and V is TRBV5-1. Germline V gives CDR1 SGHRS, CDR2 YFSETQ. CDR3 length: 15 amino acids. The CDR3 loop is CASSLVLGQNTKAFF.

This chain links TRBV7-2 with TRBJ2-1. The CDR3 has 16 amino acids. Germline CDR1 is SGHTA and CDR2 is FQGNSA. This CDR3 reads CASSLARHGQLDEQFF.

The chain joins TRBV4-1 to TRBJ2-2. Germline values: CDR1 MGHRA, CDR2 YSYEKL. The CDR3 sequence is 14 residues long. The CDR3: CASSPPAVPGELFF.

The CDR3 here is CASGLGLEETQYF. The J gene is TRBJ2-5, the V gene TRBV12-5. Germline CDR1 is LGHNT and CDR2 is FRNRAP. This CDR3 is built from 13 residues.

CDR3 loop: CATSREVRGMYNEQFF. The chain combines TRBV15 with TRBJ2-1; TCRdb picks TRBD1, but there is no DNA to check that call. The length of the CDR3 is 16 residues. CDR1 LNHNV and CDR2 YYDKDF come from the germline V gene (reference sequence).

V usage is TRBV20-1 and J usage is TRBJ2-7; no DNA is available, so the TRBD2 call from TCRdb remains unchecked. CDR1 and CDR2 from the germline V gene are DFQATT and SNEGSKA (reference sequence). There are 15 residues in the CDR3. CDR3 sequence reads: CSASSAGVISYEQYF.

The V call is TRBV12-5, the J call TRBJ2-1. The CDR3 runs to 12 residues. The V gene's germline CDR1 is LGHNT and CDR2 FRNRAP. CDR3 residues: CASGYLGNEQFF.

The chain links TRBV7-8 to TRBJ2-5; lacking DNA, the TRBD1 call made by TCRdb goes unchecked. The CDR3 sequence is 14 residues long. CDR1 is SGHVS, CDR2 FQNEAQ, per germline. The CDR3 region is CASSLGASWETQYF.

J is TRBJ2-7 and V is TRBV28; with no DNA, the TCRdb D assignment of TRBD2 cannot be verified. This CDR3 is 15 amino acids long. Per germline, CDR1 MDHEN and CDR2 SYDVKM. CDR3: CATRQLAGGSYEQYF. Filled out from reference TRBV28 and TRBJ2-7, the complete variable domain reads DVKVTQSSRYLVKRTGEKVFLECVQDMDHENMFWYRQDPGLGLRLIYFSYDVKMKEKGDIPEGYSVSREKKERFSLILESASTNQTSMYLCATRQLAGGSYEQYFGPGTRLTVT.

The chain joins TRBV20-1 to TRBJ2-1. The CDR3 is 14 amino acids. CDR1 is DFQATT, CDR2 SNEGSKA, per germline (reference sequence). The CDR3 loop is CSAPASSSYNEQFF.

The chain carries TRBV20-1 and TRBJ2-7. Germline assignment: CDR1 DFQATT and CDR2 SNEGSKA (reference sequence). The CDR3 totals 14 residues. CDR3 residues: CSARDSDRGYEQYF.

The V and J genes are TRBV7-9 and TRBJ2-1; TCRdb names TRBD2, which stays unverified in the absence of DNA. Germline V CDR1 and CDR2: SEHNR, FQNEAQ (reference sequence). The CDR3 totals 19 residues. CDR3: CASRKRIAGASSSYNEQFF. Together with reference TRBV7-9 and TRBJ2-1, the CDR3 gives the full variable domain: DTGVSQNPRHKITKRGQNVTFRCDPISEHNRLYWYRQTLGQGPEFLTYFQNEAQLEKSRLLSDRFSAERPKGSFSTLEIQRTEQGDSAMYLCASRKRIAGASSSYNEQFFGPGTRLTVL.

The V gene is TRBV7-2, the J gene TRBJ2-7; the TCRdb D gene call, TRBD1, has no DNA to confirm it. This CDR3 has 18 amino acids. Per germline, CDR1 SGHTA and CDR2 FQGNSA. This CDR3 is CASSLAVSGALSSYEQYF.

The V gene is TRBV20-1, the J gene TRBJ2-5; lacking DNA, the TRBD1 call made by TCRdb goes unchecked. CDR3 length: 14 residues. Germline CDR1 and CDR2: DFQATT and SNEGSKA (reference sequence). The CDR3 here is CSAGQGANQETQYF.

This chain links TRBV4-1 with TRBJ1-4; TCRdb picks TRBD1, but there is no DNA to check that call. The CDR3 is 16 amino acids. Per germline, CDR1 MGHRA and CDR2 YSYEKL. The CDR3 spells CASSQDKGTGGEKLFF.

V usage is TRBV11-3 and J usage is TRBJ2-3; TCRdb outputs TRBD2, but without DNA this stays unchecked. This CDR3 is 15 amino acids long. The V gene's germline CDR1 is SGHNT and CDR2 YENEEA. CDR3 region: CASSTSGSSTDTQYF. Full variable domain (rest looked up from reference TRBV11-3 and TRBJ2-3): EAGVVQSPRYKIIEKKQPVAFWCNPISGHNTLYWYLQNLGQGPELLIRYENEEAVDDSQLPKDRFSAERLKGVDSTLKIQPAELGDSAVYLCASSTSGSSTDTQYFGPGTRLTVL.